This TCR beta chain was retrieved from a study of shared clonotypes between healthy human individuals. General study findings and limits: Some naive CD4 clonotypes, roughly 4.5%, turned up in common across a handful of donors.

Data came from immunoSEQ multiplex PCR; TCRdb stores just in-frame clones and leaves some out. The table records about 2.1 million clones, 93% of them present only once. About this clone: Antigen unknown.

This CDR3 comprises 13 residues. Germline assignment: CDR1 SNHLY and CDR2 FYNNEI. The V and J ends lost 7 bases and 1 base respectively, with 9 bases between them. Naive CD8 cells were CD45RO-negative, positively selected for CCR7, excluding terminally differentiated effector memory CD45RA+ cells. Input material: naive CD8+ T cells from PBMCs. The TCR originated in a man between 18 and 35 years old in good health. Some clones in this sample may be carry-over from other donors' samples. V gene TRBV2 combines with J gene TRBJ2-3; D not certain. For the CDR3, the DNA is TGTGCCAGCACTAATCCTGGCACAGATACGCAGTATTTT. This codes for CASTNPGTDTQYF.